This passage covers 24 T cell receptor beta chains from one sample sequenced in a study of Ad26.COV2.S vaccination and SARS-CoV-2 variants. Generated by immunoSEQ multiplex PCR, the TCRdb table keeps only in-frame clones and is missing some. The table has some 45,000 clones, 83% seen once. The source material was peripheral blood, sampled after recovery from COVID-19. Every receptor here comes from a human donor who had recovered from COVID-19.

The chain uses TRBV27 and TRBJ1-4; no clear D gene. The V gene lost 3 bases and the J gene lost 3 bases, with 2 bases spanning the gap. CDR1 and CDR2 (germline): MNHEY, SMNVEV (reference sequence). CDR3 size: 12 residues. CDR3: CASSFPNEKLFF. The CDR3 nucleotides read TGTGCCAGCAGTTTCCCTAATGAAAAACTGTTTTTT.

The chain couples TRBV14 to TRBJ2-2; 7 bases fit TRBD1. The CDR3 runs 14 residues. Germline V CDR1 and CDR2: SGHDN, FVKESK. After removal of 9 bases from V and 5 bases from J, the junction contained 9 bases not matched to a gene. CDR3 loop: CASRATGMTGELFF. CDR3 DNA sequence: TGTGCCAGTAGGGCGACAGGGATGACCGGGGAGCTGTTTTTT.

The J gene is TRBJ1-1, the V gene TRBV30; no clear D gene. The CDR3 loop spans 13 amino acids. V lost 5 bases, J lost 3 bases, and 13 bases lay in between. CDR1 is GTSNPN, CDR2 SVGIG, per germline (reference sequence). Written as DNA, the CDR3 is TGTGCCTGGGCCCCTCAGTATGACACTGAAGCTTTCTTT. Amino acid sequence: CAWAPQYDTEAFF.

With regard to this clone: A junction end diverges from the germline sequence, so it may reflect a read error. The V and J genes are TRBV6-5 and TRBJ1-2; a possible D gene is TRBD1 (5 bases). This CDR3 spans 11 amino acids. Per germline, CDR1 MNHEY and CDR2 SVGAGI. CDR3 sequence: CATSYQGSYTF. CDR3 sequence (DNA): TGTGCCACCAGTTACCAGGGAAGCTACACCTTC.

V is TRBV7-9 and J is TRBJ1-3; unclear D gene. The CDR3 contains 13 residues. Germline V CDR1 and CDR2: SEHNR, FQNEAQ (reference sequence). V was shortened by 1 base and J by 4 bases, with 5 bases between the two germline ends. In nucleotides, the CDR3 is TGTGCCAGCAGCTTAGGGCAGGGAAACACCATATATTTT. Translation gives CASSLGQGNTIYF.

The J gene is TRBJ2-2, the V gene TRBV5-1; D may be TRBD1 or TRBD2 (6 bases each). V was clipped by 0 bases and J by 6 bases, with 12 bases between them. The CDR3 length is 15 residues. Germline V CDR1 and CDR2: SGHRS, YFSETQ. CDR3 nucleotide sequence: TGCGCCAGCAGCTTGGTATCTAGGGGGGCCGGGGAGCTGTTTTTT. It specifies CASSLVSRGAGELFF.

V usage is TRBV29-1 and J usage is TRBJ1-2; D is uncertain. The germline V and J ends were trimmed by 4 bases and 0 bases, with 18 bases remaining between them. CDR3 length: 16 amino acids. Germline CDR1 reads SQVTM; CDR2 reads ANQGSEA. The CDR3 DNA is TGCAGCGTTGGAGGCGGTTCGTCCTTAACTAACTATGGCTACACCTTC. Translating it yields CSVGGGSSLTNYGYTF.

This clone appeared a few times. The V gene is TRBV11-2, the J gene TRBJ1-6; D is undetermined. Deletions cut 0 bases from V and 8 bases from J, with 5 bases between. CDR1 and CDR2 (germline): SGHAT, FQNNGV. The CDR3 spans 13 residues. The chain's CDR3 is CASSLDGDSPLHF. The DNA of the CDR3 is TGTGCCAGCAGCTTAGACGGAGATTCACCCCTCCACTTT.

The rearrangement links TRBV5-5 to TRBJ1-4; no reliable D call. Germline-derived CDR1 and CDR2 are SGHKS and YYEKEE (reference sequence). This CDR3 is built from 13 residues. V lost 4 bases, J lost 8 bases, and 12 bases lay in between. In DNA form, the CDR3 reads TGTGCCAGCAGCACTCTGGGAGGGGAAAAACTGTTTTTT. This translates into CASSTLGGEKLFF.

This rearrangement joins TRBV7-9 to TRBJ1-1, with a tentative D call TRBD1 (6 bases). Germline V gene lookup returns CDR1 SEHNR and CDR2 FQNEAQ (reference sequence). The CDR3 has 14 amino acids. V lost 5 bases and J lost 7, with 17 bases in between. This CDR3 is CASSHPTGHLEAFF. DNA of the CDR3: TGTGCCAGCAGCCACCCCACGGGACACCTTGAAGCTTTCTTT. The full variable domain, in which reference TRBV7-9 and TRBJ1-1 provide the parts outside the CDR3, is DTGVSQNPRHKITKRGQNVTFRCDPISEHNRLYWYRQTLGQGPEFLTYFQNEAQLEKSRLLSDRFSAERPKGSFSTLEIQRTEQGDSAMYLCASSHPTGHLEAFFGQGTRLTVV.

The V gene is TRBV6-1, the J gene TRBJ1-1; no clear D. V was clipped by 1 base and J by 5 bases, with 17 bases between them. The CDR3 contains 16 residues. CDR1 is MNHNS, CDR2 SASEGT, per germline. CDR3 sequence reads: CASSEGYWGLGTEAFF. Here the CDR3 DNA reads TGTGCCAGCAGTGAAGGTTATTGGGGTTTGGGAACTGAAGCTTTCTTT.

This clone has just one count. The CDR3 region is CASSSGLAGGVTDTQYF. CDR3 coding DNA: TGTGCCAGCAGCTCTGGACTAGCGGGGGGCGTTACAGATACGCAGTATTTT. The J gene is TRBJ2-3, the V gene TRBV5-5; 14 bases match TRBD2. Germline V gives CDR1 SGHKS, CDR2 YYEKEE (reference sequence). This CDR3 has 17 amino acids. V lost 3 bases and J lost 3; bases outside the gene matches: 6.

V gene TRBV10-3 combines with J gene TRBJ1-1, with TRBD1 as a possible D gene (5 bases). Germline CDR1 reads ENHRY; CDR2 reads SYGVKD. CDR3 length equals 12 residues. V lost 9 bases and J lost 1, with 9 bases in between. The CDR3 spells CAMGQRNTEAFF. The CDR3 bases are TGTGCCATGGGGCAGAGGAACACTGAAGCTTTCTTT.

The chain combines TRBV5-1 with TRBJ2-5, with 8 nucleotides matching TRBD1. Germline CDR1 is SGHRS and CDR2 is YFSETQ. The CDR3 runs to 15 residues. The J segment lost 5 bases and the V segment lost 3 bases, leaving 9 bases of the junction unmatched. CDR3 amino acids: CASSYEGQGGETQYF. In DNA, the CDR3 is TGCGCCAGCAGCTATGAAGGACAGGGCGGGGAGACCCAGTACTTC.

In DNA form, the CDR3 reads TGTGCCAGCCCCCCGGAGGGTAATGAAAAACTGTTTTTT. This gives the protein CASPPEGNEKLFF. The chain links TRBV7-9 to TRBJ1-4; D ambiguous. V lost 8 bases to trimming and J lost 4 bases, with 11 bases between them. The CDR3 runs 13 residues. Germline V gives CDR1 SEHNR, CDR2 FQNEAQ (reference sequence).

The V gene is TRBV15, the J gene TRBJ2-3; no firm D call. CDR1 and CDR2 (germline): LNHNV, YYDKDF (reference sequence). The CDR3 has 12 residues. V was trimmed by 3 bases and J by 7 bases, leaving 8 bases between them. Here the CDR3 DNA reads TGTGCCACCAGCAGGCAAGGATATACGCAGTATTTT. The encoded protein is CATSRQGYTQYF. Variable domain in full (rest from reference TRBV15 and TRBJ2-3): DAMVIQNPRYQVTQFGKPVTLSCSQTLNHNVMYWYQQKSSQAPKLLFHYYDKDFNNEADTPDNFQSRRPNTSFCFLDIRSPGLGDTAMYLCATSRQGYTQYFGPGTRLTVL.

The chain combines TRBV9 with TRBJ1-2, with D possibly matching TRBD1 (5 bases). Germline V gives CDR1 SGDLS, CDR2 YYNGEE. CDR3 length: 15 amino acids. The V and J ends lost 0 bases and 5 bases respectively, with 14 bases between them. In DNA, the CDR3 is TGTGCCAGCAGCGTAGATGAAGGGGTGGGATATGGCTACACCTTC. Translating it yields CASSVDEGVGYGYTF.

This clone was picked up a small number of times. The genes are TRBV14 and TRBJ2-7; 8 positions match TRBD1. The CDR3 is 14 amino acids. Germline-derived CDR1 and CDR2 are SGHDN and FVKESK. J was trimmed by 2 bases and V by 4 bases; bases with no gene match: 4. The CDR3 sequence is CASSRTGLTYEQYF. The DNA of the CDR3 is TGTGCCAGCAGCCGGACAGGGCTTACCTACGAGCAGTACTTC.

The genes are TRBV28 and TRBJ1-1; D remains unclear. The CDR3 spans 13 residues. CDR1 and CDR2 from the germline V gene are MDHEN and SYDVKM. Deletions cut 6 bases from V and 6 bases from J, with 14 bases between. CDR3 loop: CASSSLKAAEAFF. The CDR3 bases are TGTGCCAGCAGCTCACTGAAGGCAGCTGAAGCTTTCTTT.

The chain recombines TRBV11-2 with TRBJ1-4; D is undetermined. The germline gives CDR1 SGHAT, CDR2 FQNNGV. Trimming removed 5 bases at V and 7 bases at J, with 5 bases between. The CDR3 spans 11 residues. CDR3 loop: CASSPSEKLFF. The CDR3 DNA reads TGTGCCAGCAGCCCGAGTGAAAAACTGTTTTTT.

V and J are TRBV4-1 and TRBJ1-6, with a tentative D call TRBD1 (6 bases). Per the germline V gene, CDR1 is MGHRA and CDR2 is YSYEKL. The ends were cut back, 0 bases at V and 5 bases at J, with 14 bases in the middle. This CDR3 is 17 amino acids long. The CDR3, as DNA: TGCGCCAGCAGCCAAGAGGTACCTCAGGGGAATAATTCACCCCTCCACTTT. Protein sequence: CASSQEVPQGNNSPLHF.

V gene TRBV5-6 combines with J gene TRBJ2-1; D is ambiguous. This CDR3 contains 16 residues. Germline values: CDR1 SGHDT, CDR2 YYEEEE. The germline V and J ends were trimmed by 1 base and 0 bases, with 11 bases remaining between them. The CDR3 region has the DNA TGTGCCAGCAGCTTGTGGGTATCCTACTCCTACAATGAGCAGTTCTTC. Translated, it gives CASSLWVSYSYNEQFF.

The CDR3 loop reads CASSRLAGPQGTQYF. The CDR3 nucleotides read TGTGCCAGCAGTCGACTAGCGGGCCCGCAGGGGACCCAGTACTTC. This rearrangement joins TRBV6-6 to TRBJ2-5, with TRBD2 matching over 10 bases. The CDR3 spans 15 residues. CDR1 is MNHNY and CDR2 is SVGAGI in the germline V gene (reference sequence). The junction had 10 bases not matched to a gene; V was cut back by 5 bases and J by 7 bases.

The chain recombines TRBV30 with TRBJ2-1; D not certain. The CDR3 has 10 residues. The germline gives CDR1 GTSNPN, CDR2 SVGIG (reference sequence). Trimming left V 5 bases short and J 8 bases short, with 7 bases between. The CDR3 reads CAWGEYEQFF. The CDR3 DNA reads TGTGCCTGGGGGGAATATGAGCAGTTCTTC.